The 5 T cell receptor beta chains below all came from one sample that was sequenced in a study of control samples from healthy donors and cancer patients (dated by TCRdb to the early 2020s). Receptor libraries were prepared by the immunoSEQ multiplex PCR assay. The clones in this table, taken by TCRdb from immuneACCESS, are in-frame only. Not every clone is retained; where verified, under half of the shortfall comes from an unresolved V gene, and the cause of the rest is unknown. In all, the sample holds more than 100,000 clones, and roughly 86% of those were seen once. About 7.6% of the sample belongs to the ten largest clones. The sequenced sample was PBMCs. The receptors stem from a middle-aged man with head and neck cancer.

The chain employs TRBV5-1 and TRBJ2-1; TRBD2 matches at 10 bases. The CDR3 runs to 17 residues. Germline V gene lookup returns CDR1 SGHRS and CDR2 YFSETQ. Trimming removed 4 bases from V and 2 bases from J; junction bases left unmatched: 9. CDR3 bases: TGCGCCAGCAGCCCGTTAGCGGGGGGACCTGCCTACAATGAGCAGTTCTTC. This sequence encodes CASSPLAGGPAYNEQFF. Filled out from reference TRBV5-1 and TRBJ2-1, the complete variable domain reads KAGVTQTPRYLIKTRGQQVTLSCSPISGHRSVSWYQQTPGQGLQFLFEYFSETQRNKGNFPGRFSGRQFSNSRSEMNVSTLELGDSALYLCASSPLAGGPAYNEQFFGPGTRLTVL.

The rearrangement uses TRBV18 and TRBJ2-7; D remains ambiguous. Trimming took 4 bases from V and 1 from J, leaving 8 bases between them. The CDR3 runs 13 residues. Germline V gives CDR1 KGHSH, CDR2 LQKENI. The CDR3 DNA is TGTGCCAGCTCACAAGGGCCTTCCTACGAGCAGTACTTC. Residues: CASSQGPSYEQYF.

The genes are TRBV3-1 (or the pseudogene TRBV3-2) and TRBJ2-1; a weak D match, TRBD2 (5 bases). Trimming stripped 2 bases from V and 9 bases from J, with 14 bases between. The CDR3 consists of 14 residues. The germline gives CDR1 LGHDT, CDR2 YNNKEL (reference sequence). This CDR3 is CASSQSFRGLEQFF. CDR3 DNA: TGTGCCAGCAGCCAATCATTCCGCGGGCTTGAGCAGTTCTTC.

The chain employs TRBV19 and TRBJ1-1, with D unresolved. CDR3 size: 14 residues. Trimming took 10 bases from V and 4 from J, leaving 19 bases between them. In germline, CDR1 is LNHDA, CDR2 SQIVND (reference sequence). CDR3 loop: CATRFRRTATEAFF. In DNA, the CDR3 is TGTGCCACCAGATTTAGACGGACCGCCACTGAAGCTTTCTTT. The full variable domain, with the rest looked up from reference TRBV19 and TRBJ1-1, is DGGITQSPKYLFRKEGQNVTLSCEQNLNHDAMYWYRQDPGQGLRLIYYSQIVNDFQKGDIAEGYSVSREKKESFPLTVTSAQKNPTAFYLCATRFRRTATEAFFGQGTRLTVV.

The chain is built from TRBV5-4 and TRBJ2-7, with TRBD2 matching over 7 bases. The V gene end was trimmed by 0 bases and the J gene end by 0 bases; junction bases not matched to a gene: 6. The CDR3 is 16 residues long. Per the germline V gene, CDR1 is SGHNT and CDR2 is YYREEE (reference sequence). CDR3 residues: CASSLDLAVSSYEQYF. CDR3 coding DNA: TGTGCCAGCAGCTTGGACCTAGCGGTATCCTCCTACGAGCAGTACTTC.